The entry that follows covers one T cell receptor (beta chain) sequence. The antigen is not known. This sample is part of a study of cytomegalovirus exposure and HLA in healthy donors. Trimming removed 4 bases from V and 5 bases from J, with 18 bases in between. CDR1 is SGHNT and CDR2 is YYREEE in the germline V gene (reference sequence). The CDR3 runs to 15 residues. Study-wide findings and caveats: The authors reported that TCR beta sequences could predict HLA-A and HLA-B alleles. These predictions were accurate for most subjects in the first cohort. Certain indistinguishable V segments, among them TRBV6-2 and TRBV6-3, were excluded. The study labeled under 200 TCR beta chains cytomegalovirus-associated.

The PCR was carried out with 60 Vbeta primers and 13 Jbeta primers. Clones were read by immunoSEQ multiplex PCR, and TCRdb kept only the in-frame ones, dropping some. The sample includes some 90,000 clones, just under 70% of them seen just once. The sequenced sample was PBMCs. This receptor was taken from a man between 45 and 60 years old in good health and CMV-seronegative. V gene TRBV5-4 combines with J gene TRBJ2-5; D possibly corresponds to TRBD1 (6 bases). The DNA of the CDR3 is TGTGCCAGCAGCCGGAATGGCGGACAGTGGGAGACCCAGTACTTC. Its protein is CASSRNGGQWETQYF.